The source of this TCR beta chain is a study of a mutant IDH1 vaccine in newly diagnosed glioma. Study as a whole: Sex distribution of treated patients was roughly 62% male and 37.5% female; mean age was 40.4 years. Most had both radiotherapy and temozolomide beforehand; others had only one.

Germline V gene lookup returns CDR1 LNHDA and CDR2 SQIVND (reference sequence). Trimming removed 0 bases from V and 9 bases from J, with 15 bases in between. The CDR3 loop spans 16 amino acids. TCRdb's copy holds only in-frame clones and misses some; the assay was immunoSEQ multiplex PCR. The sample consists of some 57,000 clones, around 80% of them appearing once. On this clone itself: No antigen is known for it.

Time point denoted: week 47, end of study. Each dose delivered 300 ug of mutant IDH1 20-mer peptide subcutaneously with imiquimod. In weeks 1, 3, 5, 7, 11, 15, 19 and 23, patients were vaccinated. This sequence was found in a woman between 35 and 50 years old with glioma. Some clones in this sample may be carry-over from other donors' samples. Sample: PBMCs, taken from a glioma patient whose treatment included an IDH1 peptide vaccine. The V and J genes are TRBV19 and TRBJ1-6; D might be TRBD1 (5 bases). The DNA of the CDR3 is TGTGCCAGTAGTATAGATGCCGGGGGACCGGGTTCACCCCTCCACTTT. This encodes CASSIDAGGPGSPLHF.